The 15 T cell receptor beta chains in this list originate from one sample, sequenced in a study of CD8 T cells in Susac syndrome (dated 2019 in TCRdb). Library generation was performed with the immunoSEQ multiplex PCR assay. RNA was extracted using the RNeasy kit, and about 0.45 to 1 ug of the RNA was reverse transcribed with random hexamers. Using fastp at Q25 and MiXCR, TCRdb reprocessed the public reads and kept productive beta chains. Each entry merges the rows of one CDR3 protein and shows their most common DNA and genes. The sample includes 200,000 or so distinct CDR3 sequences, with nearly 95% observed a single time. The ten largest make up approximately 0.097% of the sample. Input material: CD4+ T cells from PBMCs. These receptors were taken from a human donor with multiple sclerosis.

CDR3 loop: CASSQEPAGGWSSYEQYF. Written as DNA, the CDR3 is TGCGCCAGCAGCCAAGAACCGGCGGGAGGGTGGTCCTCCTACGAGCAGTACTTC. This sequence joins TRBV4-1 and TRBJ2-7; 9 bases agree with TRBD2. Germline loops: CDR1 MGHRA, CDR2 YSYEKL. The V and J ends lost 0 bases and 0 bases, in that order; junction bases with no gene match: 9. The CDR3 loop spans 18 amino acids.

The CDR3 DNA sequence: TGTGCCACCAGCAGCATGGGGACTCCGGGACAGGGTCGTGAGCAGTTCTTC. It is translated as CATSSMGTPGQGREQFF. The chain uses TRBV15 and TRBJ2-1; 9 nucleotides align to TRBD1. The CDR3 loop spans 17 amino acids. J gave up 9 bases and V 3 bases, and 15 bases lay outside the gene matches. CDR1 LNHNV and CDR2 YYDKDF come from the germline V gene (reference sequence).

The chain links TRBV20-1 to TRBJ2-7, with 7 bases lining up with TRBD1. CDR3 length equals 12 residues. Germline loops: CDR1 DFQATT, CDR2 SNEGSKA (reference sequence). The J segment lost 7 bases and the V segment lost 2 bases, leaving 5 bases of the junction unmatched. The DNA for the CDR3 is TGCAGTGCTAGAAAGGGGACAGCTGAGCAGTACTTC. It translates to CSARKGTAEQYF.

The CDR3, as DNA: TGCAGCGTTGAAGGAGCGACAGATCATCTCTACGAGCAGTACTTC. This gives the protein CSVEGATDHLYEQYF. V is TRBV29-1 and J is TRBJ2-7, with TRBD1 as a possible D gene (5 bases). The germline CDR1 and CDR2 sequences are SQVTM and ANQGSEA. V was clipped by 1 base and J by 3 bases, with 16 bases between them. The CDR3 consists of 15 residues.

This chain joins TRBV20-1 and TRBJ1-2, with 10 bases identical to TRBD1. Per the germline V gene, CDR1 is DFQATT and CDR2 is SNEGSKA (reference sequence). V lost 6 bases and J lost 5; bases outside the gene matches: 9. The CDR3 runs to 14 residues. This chain's CDR3 is CSARGWGQGYGYTF. The CDR3 DNA sequence: TGCAGTGCCCGGGGGTGGGGACAGGGGTATGGCTACACCTTC.

The CDR3 region has the DNA TGTGCCAGCAGCCAAGGGATAGCGGGAGGGTCTTACGAGCAGTACTTC. Its translation is CASSQGIAGGSYEQYF. The V and J genes are TRBV3-1 and TRBJ2-7; 11 bases are a match to TRBD2. The V and J ends lost 1 base and 4 bases, in that order; junction bases with no gene match: 6. Looked up from germline, CDR1 is LGHDT and CDR2 is YNNKEL (reference sequence). The CDR3 is 16 amino acids.

The V and J genes are TRBV28 and TRBJ2-3; TRBD2 aligns across 11 bases. The V segment lost 6 bases and the J segment 4 bases; nucleotides outside the gene matches: 9. Germline CDR1 MDHEN, CDR2 SYDVKM. The length of the CDR3 is 16 residues. The CDR3 loop reads CASRRSLAGGADTQYF. The CDR3 region has the DNA TGTGCCAGCAGACGATCCCTAGCGGGAGGCGCAGATACGCAGTATTTT.

The CDR3 here is CSAPGDGDGYTF. The DNA of the CDR3 is TGCAGTGCTCCCGGGGACGGCGATGGCTACACCTTC. The V gene is TRBV20-1, the J gene TRBJ1-2; possibly TRBD1 for D (5 bases). Germline V gene lookup returns CDR1 DFQATT and CDR2 SNEGSKA (reference sequence). The V and J ends lost 5 bases and 6 bases respectively, with 13 bases between them. The CDR3 totals 12 residues.

The chain combines TRBV3-1 with TRBJ1-4; possible D gene TRBD1, 5 bases. The CDR3 runs to 12 residues. The V end was cut by 4 bases, the J end by 10 bases, with 10 bases between. The germline CDR1 and CDR2 sequences are LGHDT and YNNKEL (reference sequence). The CDR3 bases are TGTGCCAGCAGCCTCGGGGCTGGAAAACTGTTTTTT. It encodes CASSLGAGKLFF.

The gene calls are TRBV27 and TRBJ2-7; D remains unclear. In germline, CDR1 is MNHEY, CDR2 SMNVEV (reference sequence). This CDR3 is built from 13 residues. Trimming cost V 6 bases and J 0 bases, with 9 bases left between them. The CDR3 sequence is CASRPRPSYEQYF. The CDR3 DNA is TGTGCCAGCAGGCCGAGACCCTCCTACGAGCAGTACTTC.

The genes are TRBV5-1 and TRBJ2-3; no clear D gene. Trimming took off 0 bases at V and 5 bases at J, with 10 bases between the two ends. CDR3 length: 14 residues. The germline V gene encodes CDR1 SGHRS and CDR2 YFSETQ. The CDR3, as DNA: TGCGCCAGCAGCTTGGGTCCAATCGGAGATACGCAGTATTTT. Translating it yields CASSLGPIGDTQYF.

V gene TRBV29-1 combines with J gene TRBJ1-1; D remains ambiguous. V was cut by 1 base and J by 2 bases, with 11 bases left in between. Germline V CDR1 and CDR2: SQVTM, ANQGSEA. CDR3 length: 14 residues. The CDR3 region is CSVEGVLLNTEAFF. CDR3 sequence (DNA): TGCAGCGTTGAAGGAGTTTTGTTAAACACTGAAGCTTTCTTT.

The CDR3 loop is CASSQETGTGGKRGSGANVLTF. The CDR3 coding sequence is TGTGCCAGCAGCCAAGAAACCGGGACAGGGGGGAAACGTGGCTCTGGGGCCAACGTCCTGACTTTC. V usage is TRBV4-2 and J usage is TRBJ2-6; 11 bases map to TRBD1. CDR1 LGHNA and CDR2 YNFKEQ come from the germline V gene. This CDR3 is 22 amino acids long. The junction had 13 bases not matched to a gene; V was cut back by 0 bases and J by 0 bases.

The chain couples TRBV24-1 to TRBJ2-1; 7 nucleotides line up with TRBD1. Germline V CDR1 and CDR2: KGHDR, SFDVKD. The CDR3 spans 15 residues. V gave up 5 bases and J gave up 5 bases; unmatched junction bases: 8. CDR3 DNA sequence: TGTGCCACCAGTGTTCGGACAGGCGGAAACAATGAGCAGTTCTTC. Translated: CATSVRTGGNNEQFF.

The rearrangement uses TRBV20-1 and TRBJ2-1; 9 nucleotides agree with TRBD1. The CDR3 runs 14 residues. V shed 6 bases, J shed 3 bases, and the junction held 6 bases outside the gene matches. The V gene's germline CDR1 is DFQATT and CDR2 SNEGSKA (reference sequence). CDR3 loop: CSAPDRGYYNEQFF. The CDR3 coding sequence is TGCAGTGCCCCGGACAGGGGTTACTACAATGAGCAGTTCTTC.